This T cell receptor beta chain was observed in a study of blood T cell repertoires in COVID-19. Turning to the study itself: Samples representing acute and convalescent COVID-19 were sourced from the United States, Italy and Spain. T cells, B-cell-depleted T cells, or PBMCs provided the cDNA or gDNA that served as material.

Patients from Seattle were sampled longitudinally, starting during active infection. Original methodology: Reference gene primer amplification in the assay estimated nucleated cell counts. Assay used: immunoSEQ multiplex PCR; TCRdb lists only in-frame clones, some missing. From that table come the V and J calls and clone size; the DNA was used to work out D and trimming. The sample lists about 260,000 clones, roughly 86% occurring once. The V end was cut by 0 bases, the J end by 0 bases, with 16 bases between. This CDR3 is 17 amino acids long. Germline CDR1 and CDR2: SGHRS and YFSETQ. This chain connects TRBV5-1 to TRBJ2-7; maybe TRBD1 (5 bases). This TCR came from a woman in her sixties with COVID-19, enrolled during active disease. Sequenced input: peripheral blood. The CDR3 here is CASSLASGKLYSYEQYF. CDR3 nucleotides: TGCGCCAGCAGCTTGGCCTCAGGGAAGCTTTACTCCTACGAGCAGTACTTC.